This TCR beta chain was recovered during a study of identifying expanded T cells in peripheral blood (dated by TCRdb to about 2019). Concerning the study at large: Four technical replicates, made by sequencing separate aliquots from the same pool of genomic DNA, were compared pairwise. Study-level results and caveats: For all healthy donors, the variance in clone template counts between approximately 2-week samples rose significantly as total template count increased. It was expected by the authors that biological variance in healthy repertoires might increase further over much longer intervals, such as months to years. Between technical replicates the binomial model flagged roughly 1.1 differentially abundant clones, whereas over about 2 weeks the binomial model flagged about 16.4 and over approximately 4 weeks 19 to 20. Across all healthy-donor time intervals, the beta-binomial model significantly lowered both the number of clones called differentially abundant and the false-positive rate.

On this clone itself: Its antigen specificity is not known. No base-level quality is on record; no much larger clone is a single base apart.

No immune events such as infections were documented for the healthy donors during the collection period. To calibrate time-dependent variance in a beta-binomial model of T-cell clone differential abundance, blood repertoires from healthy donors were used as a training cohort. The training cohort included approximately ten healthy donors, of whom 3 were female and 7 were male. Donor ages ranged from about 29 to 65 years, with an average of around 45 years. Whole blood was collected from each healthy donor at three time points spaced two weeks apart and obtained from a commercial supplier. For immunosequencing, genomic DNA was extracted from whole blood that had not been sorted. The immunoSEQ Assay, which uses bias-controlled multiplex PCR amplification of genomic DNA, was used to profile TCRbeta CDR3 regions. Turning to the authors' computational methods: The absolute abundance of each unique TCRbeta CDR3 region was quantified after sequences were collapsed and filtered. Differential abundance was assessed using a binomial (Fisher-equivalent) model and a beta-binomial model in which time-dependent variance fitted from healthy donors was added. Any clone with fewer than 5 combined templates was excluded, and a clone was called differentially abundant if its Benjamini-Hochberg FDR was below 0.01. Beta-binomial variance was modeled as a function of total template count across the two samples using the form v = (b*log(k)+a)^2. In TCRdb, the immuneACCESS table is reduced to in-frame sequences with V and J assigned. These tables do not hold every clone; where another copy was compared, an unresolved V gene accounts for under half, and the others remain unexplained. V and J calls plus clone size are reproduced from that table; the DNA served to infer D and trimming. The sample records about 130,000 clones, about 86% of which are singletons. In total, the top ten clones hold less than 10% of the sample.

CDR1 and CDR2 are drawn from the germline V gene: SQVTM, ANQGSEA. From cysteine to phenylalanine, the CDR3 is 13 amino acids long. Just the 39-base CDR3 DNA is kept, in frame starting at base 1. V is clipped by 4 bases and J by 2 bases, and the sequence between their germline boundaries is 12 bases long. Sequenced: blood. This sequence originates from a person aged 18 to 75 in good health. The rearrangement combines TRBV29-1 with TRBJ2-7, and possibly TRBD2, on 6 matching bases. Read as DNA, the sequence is TGCAGCGTTGGGGGGGTAGAAACCTACGAGCAGTACTTC. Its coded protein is CSVGGVETYEQYF.